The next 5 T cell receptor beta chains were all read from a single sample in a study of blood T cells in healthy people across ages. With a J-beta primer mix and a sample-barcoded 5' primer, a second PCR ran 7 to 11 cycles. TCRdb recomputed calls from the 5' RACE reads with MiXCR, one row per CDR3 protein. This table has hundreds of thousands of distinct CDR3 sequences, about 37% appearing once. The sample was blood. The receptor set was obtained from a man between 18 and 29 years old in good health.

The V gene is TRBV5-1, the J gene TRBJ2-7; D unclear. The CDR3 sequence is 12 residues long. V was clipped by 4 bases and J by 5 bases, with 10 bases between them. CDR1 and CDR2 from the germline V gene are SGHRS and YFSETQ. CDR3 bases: TGCGCCAGCAGCCCAAACATTGACGAGCAGTACTTC. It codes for CASSPNIDEQYF.

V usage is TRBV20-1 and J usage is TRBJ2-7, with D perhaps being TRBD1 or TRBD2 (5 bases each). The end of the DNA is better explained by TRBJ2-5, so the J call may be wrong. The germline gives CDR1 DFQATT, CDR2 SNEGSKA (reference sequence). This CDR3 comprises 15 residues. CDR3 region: CSATYAGGWQETQYF. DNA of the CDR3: TGCAGTGCAACTTACGCTGGGGGTTGGCAAGAGACCCAGTACTTC.

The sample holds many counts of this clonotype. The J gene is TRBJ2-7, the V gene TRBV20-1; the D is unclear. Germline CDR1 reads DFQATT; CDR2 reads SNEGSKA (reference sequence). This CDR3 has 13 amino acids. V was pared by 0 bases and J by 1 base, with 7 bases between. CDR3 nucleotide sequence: TGCAGTGCTAGAGAAACGAATTCCTACGAGCAGTACTTC. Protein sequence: CSARETNSYEQYF.

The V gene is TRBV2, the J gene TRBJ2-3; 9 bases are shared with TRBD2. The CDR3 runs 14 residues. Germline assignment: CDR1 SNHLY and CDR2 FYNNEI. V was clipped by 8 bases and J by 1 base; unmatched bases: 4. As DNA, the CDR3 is TGTGCCAGCGTGGCTAGCGGGGGCACAGATACGCAGTATTTT. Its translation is CASVASGGTDTQYF.

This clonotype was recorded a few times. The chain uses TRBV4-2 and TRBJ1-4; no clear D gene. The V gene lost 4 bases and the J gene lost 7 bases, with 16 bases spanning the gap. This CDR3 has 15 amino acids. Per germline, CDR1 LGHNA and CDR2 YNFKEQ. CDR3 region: CASSRPGQTGEKLFF. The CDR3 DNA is TGTGCCAGCAGCCGCCCGGGTCAAACGGGTGAAAAACTGTTTTTT.